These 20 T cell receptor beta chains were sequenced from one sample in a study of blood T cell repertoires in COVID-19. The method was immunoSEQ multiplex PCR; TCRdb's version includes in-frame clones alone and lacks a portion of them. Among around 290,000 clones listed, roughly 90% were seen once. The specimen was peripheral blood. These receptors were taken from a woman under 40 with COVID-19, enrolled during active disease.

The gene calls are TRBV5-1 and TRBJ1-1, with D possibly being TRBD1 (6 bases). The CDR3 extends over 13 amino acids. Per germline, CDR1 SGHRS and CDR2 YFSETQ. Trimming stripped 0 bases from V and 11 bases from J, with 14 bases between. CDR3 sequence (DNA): TGCGCCAGCAGCTTGGGCGGGCAGGGGTTGGCTTTCTTT. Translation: CASSLGGQGLAFF.

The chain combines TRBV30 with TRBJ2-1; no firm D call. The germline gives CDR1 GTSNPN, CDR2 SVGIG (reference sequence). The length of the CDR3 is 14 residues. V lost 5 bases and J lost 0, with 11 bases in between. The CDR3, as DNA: TGTGCCTGGGCTCCCGTGAGCTCCTACAATGAGCAGTTCTTC. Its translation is CAWAPVSSYNEQFF.

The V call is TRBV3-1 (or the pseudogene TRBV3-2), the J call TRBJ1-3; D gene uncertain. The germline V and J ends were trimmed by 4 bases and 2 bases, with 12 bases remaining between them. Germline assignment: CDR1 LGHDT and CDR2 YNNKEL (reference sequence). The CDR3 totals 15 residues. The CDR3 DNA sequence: TGTGCCAGCAGCCCCACTGGGAGCCCTGGAAACACCATATATTTT. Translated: CASSPTGSPGNTIYF.

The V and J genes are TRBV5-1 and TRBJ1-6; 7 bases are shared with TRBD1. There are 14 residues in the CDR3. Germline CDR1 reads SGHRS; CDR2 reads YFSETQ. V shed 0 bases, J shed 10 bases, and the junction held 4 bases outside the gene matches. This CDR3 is CASSLDRGGSPLHF. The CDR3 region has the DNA TGCGCCAGCAGCTTGGACAGGGGAGGATCACCCCTCCACTTT.

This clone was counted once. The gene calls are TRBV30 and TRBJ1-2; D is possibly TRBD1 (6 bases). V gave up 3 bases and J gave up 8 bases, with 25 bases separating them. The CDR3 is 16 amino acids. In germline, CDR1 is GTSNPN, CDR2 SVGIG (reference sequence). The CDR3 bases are TGTGCCTGGAGCGCCGGGGGGGGGCCGTCCTGGGGCGGCTACACCTTC. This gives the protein CAWSAGGGPSWGGYTF.

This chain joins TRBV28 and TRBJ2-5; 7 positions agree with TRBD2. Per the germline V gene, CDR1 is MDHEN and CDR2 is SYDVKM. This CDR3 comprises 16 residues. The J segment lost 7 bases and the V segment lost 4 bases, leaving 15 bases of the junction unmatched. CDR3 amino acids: CASSSRPLKRGWTQYF. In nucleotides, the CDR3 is TGTGCCAGCAGTTCCCGCCCTCTCAAGCGGGGATGGACCCAGTACTTC.

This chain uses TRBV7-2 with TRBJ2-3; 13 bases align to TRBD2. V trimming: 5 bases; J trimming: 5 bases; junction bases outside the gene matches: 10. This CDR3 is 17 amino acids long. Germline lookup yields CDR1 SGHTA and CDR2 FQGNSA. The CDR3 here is CASSLASRLAGGDTQYF. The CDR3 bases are TGTGCCAGCAGCCTCGCTTCTAGACTAGCGGGAGGAGATACGCAGTATTTT.

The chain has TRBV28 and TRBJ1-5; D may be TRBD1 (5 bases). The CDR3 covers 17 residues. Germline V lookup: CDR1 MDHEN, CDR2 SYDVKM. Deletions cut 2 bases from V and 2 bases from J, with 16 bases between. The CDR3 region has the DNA TGTGCCAGCAGTTTAAAGTACTCCAGGGCCGGCAATCAGCCCCAGCATTTT. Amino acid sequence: CASSLKYSRAGNQPQHF.

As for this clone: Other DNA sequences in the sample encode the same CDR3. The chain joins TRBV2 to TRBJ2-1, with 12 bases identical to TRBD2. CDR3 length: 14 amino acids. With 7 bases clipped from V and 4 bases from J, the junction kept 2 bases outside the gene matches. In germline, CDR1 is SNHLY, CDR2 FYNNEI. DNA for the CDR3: TGTGCCAGCACTGGACTAGCGGGGTACAATGAGCAGTTCTTC. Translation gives CASTGLAGYNEQFF.

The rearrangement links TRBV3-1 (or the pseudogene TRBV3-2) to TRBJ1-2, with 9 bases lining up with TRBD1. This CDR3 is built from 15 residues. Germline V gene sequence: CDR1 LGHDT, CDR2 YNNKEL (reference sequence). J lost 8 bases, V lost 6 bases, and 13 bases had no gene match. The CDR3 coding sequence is TGTGCCAGCAGGCCAAGATCGGGACAGGGAGGAGGCTACACCTTC. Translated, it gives CASRPRSGQGGGYTF.

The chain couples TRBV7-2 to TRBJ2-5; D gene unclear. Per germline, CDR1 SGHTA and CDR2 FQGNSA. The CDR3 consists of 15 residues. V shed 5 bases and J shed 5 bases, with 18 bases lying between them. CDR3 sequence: CASSPPPETVETQYF. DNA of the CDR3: TGTGCCAGCAGCCCACCGCCGGAGACGGTTGAGACCCAGTACTTC.

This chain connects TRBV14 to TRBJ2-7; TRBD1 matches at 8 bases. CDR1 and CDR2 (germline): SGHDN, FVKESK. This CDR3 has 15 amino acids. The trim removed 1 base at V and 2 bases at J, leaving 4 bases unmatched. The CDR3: CASSQGPGGPYEQYF. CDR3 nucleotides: TGTGCCAGCAGCCAAGGTCCAGGGGGCCCCTACGAGCAGTACTTC.

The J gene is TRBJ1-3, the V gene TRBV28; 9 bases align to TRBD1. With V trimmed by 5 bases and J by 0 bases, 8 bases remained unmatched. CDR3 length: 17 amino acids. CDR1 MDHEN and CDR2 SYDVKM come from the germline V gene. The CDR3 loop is CASSSTGGEFSGNTIYF. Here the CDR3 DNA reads TGTGCCAGCAGTAGTACAGGGGGCGAATTCTCTGGAAACACCATATATTTT.

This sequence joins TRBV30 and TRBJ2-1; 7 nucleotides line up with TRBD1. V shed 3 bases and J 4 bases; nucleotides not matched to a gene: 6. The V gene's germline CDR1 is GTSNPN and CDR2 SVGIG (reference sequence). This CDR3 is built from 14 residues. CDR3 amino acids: CAWRYTGQYNEQFF. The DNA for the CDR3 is TGTGCCTGGAGATACACGGGACAGTACAATGAGCAGTTCTTC.

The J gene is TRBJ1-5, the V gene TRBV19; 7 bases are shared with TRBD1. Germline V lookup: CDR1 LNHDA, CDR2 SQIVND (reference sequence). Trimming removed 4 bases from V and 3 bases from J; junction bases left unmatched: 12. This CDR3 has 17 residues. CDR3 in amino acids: CASSNRGLGQYNQPQHF. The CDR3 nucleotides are TGTGCCAGTAGTAATCGTGGACTGGGACAGTACAATCAGCCCCAGCATTTT.

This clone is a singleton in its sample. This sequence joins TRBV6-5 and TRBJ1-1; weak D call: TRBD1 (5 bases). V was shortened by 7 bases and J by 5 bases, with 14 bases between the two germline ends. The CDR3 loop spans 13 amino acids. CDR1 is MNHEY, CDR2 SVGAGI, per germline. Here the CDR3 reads CASTDSLGTEAFF. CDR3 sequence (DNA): TGTGCCAGCACCGACAGCTTGGGTACTGAAGCTTTCTTT.

The CDR3 DNA is TGTGCCATCAGTGAGTATAGAGACTCCTACAATGAGCAGTTCTTC. It yields the protein CAISEYRDSYNEQFF. This rearrangement joins TRBV10-3 to TRBJ2-1; D is unresolved. The V and J ends lost 1 base and 0 bases respectively, with 7 bases between them. This CDR3 spans 15 amino acids. Germline V gene sequence: CDR1 ENHRY, CDR2 SYGVKD.

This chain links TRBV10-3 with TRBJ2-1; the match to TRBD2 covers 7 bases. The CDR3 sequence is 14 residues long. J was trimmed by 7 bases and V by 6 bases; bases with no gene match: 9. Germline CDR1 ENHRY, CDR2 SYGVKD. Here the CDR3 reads CAIRDQREANEQFF. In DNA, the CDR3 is TGTGCCATCAGGGACCAGCGGGAAGCTAATGAGCAGTTCTTC.

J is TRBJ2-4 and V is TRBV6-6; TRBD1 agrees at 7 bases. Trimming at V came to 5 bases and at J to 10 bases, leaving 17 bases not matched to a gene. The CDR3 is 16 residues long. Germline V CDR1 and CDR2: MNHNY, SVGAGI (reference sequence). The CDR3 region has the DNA TGTGCCAGCAGTAAAAAAGGGGGCGCAGATTTACGGATTCAGTACTTC. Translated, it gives CASSKKGGADLRIQYF.

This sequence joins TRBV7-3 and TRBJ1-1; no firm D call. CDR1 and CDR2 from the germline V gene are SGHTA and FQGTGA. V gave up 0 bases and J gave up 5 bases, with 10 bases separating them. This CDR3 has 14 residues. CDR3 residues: CASSLTRTGTEAFF. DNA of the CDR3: TGTGCCAGCAGCTTAACTCGAACCGGTACTGAAGCTTTCTTT.